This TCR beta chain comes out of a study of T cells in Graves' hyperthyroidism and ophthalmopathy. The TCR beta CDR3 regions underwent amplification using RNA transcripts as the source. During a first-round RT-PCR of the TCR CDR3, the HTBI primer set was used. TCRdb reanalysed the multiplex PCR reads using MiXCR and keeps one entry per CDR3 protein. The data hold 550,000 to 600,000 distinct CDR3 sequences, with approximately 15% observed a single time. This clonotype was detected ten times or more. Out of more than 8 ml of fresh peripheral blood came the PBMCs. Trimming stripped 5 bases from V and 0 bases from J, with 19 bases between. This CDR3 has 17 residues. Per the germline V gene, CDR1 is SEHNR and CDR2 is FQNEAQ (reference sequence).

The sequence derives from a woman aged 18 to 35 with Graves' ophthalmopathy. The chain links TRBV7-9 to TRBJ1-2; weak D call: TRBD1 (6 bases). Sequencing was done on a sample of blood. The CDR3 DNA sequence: TGTGCCAGCAGCACTTTCAGGACAGCCGCAGCTAACTATGGCTACACCTTC. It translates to CASSTFRTAAANYGYTF.